Listed below are T cell receptor beta chains from one sample, sequenced in a study of T cells in Graves' hyperthyroidism and ophthalmopathy. TCRdb reprocessed the multiplex PCR reads with MiXCR, giving one entry per CDR3 protein. The repertoire holds a few hundred thousand distinct CDR3 sequences, with 15% as singletons. Sequencing was done on a sample of blood. The receptors were gathered from a young woman with Graves' hyperthyroidism. Each CDR3 is given with its conserved first and last residue. Each record gives: J gene, clone size, D gene, V gene, CDR3 DNA, CDR3 protein. D genes are given only for firm matches. Clone size is shown for a subset of rows, as once, few, many or a class of expanded clone.

>TRBJ2-2|.|.|TRBV12-3/TRBV12-4
TGTGCCAGCAGTTTAGCGCTATTATGGGACACGCCGAACACCGGGGAGCTGTTTTTT
CASSLALLWDTPNTGELFF
>TRBJ2-3|many|TRBD2|TRBV24-1
TGTGCCACCTCTGAGGCTAGCGGGATTTCAGATACGCAGTATTTT
CATSEASGISDTQYF
>TRBJ1-6|many|.|TRBV6-1
TGTGCCAGCACCGAGGCGGGACACTATAATTCACCCCTCCACTTT
CASTEAGHYNSPLHF
>TRBJ2-2|.|.|TRBV9
TGTGCCAGCACGAGAAAAACAGGGGAGCTGTTTTTT
CASTRKTGELFF
>TRBJ2-5|.|.|TRBV5-5
TGTGCCAGCAGTTTCGCCCCCGGGAGCCAAGAGACCCAGTACTTC
CASSFAPGSQETQYF
>TRBJ2-4|.|TRBD2|TRBV7-9
TGTGCCAGCAGCCCGGGACTAGGGAGAGACATTCAGTACTTC
CASSPGLGRDIQYF
>TRBJ1-2|many|.|TRBV3-1
TGTGCCAGCAGCCAAGGCTCGGAGACAGTATATGGCTACACCTTC
CASSQGSETVYGYTF
>TRBJ1-5|.|TRBD1|TRBV12-3/TRBV12-4
TGTGCCAGCAGTCTGCTTACCCGGGGACAGGGTAATCAGCCCCAGCATTTT
CASSLLTRGQGNQPQHF
>TRBJ1-2|.|.|TRBV7-2
TGTGCCAGCAGCTACGCCGGGCAGGGAAATTTCGGCTACACCTTC
CASSYAGQGNFGYTF
>TRBJ1-6|many|TRBD1|TRBV6-1
TGTGCCAGCAGTGAATCTCCAGGGGGTTTTTCACCCCTCCACTTT
CASSESPGGFSPLHF
>TRBJ2-2|.|TRBD1|TRBV5-1
TGCGCCAGCAGCTTGGAGACAGGGTTCACCGGGGAGCTGTTTTTT
CASSLETGFTGELFF
>TRBJ1-4|few|.|TRBV27
TGTGCCAGCAGTCCGTATACATCTCTGGGCAACGAAAAACTGTTTTTT
CASSPYTSLGNEKLFF
>TRBJ2-2|many|.|TRBV30
TGTGCCTGGAACTGGGGGCCCACCGGGGAGCTGTTTTTT
CAWNWGPTGELFF
>TRBJ2-7|few|.|TRBV15
TGTGCCACCAGCCCCCAGGAGGCCATTTTCTCCTACGAGCAGTACTTC
CATSPQEAIFSYEQYF
>TRBJ2-2|.|TRBD2|TRBV4-2
TGTGCCAGCAGCCGCACTAGCGGTGACACCGGGGAGCTGTTTTTT
CASSRTSGDTGELFF
>TRBJ1-2|few|TRBD1|TRBV5-8
TGTGCCAGCAGCTTAATACAGGGGGCGGTGGACTATGGCTACACCTTC
CASSLIQGAVDYGYTF
>TRBJ2-4|many|TRBD1|TRBV28
TGTGCCAGCAGTCGACAGGGTGGGGGCCGAACCAAAAACATTCAGTACTTC
CASSRQGGGRTKNIQYF
>TRBJ2-1|many|.|TRBV27
TGTGCCAGCAGTTTCCTCCGGCGGGCTGAGCAGTTCTTC
CASSFLRRAEQFF
>TRBJ2-1|many|.|TRBV2
TGTACCAGCAGTGAATTGTCTAACAATGAGCAGTTCTTC
CTSSELSNNEQFF
>TRBJ2-3|many|.|TRBV7-8
TGTGCCAGCAGCTGTTACGGTCTCCCGGCGAAGAGGGGGACAGATACGCAGTATTTT
CASSCYGLPAKRGTDTQYF
>TRBJ2-2|.|TRBD2|TRBV6-1
TGTGCCAGCACTCTGGGACTATCGGTAACCGGGGAGCTGTTTTTT
CASTLGLSVTGELFF
>TRBJ2-7|many|.|TRBV28
TGTGCCAGCTCCACCGAGGGCCTGGGGTACTACGAGCAGTACTTC
CASSTEGLGYYEQYF
>TRBJ2-7|many|TRBD2|TRBV10-2
TGCGCCAGCATGGCGGGGCTAGCGGAGTTATCAATAATCTCCTACGAGCAGTACTTC
CASMAGLAELSIISYEQYF
>TRBJ2-1|many|TRBD2|TRBV10-1
TGCGCCAGCAGTGAGCGTCTAGCGGGAGGCAATGAGCAGTTCTTC
CASSERLAGGNEQFF
>TRBJ2-3|.|.|TRBV9
TGTGCCAGCAGCGTAGACCAGCGGGGCACAGATACGCAGTATTTT
CASSVDQRGTDTQYF
>TRBJ1-2|once|.|TRBV20-1
TGCAGTACCCCAGCAGGGGCGTCACTTAACTATGGCTACACCTTC
CSTPAGASLNYGYTF
>TRBJ2-7|.|TRBD1|TRBV3-1
TGTGCCAGCAGCGTCGAGGGGACAGGGCCTTACGAGCAGTACTTC
CASSVEGTGPYEQYF
>TRBJ2-5|few|TRBD2|TRBV29-1
TGCAGCGTTGCCGAGGCGGGAGAGGAAGAGACCCAGTACTTC
CSVAEAGEEETQYF
>TRBJ1-6|few|TRBD1|TRBV28
TGTGCCAGCAGTTCGACAGGGGTCTACACACCCCTCCACTTT
CASSSTGVYTPLHF
>TRBJ2-1|many|.|TRBV27
TGTGCCAGCAGTTTAAAACATGAGCAGTTCTTC
CASSLKHEQFF
>TRBJ2-7|.|.|TRBV6-1
TGTGCCAGCAGTAGTTCTGGACTGGGGGCAGATGACATCTACGAGCAGTACTTC
CASSSSGLGADDIYEQYF
>TRBJ2-6|many|.|TRBV27
TGTGCCAGCAGTTCCCAGTCGGCTGGGGCCAACGTCCTGACTTTC
CASSSQSAGANVLTF
>TRBJ2-5|.|.|TRBV24-1
TGTGCCACCAGTGGCGGAGCGGAGCTCTTACGGGAGACCCAGTACTTC
CATSGGAELLRETQYF
>TRBJ2-5|.|.|TRBV2
TGTGCCAGCAGTGGGGCGGGGTCAGAGACCCAGTACTTC
CASSGAGSETQYF
>TRBJ2-3|.|.|TRBV11-2
TGTGCCAGCAGCTTAGTTCAGTCAGATACGCAGTATTTT
CASSLVQSDTQYF
>TRBJ1-2|.|.|TRBV28
TGTGCCAGCAGCTTAGAGGCAAGCGGCTACACCTTC
CASSLEASGYTF
>TRBJ2-2|few|TRBD2|TRBV2
TGTGCCAGCAGCTACGGGACTAAGAACACCGGGGAGCTGTTTTTT
CASSYGTKNTGELFF
>TRBJ2-7|.|TRBD2|TRBV6-1
TGTGCCAGCGCGTCCCAACTAGCGGCTCCCTACGAGCAGTACTTC
CASASQLAAPYEQYF
>TRBJ2-5|.|TRBD1|TRBV7-9
TGTGCCAGCAGCTTATCCGGGACAGAGTACTTC
CASSLSGTEYF
>TRBJ2-7|.|.|TRBV7-8
TGTGCCAGCAGCTTAGCGGGGGCCCGGGACGAGCAGTACTTC
CASSLAGARDEQYF
>TRBJ1-6|few|.|TRBV27
TGTGCCAGCAGTTCGGACAGACCCAACACTCGCTATAATTCACCCCTCCACTTT
CASSSDRPNTRYNSPLHF
>TRBJ2-3|.|.|TRBV11-2
TGTGCCAGCAGCTTTGAGGGGCGGGAATCTGGAGATACGCAGTATTTT
CASSFEGRESGDTQYF